This T cell receptor beta chain was found in a study of type 1 and type 2 diabetes patients. CDR3 length equals 14 residues. Germline V CDR1 and CDR2: SGHRS, YFSETQ. The V gene lost 7 bases and the J gene lost 10 bases, with 23 bases spanning the gap. The PCR template was genomic DNA. Amplification of the beta chain CDR3 used 30 forward and 13 reverse multiplex primers. One entry per CDR3 protein, called by TCRdb with MiXCR from the multiplex PCR reads. The sample yields fewer than 350,000 distinct CDR3 sequences, 47% seen once. This clonotype was observed once. The chain has TRBV5-1 and TRBJ1-1; no reliable D call. The source of this sequence is a young man with type 2 diabetes. The specimen sequenced was peripheral blood mononuclear cells (PBMCs). This CDR3 reads CASGSSAAGSSAFF. The CDR3 DNA is TGCGCCAGCGGGTCGTCTGCGGCAGGTTCGTCAGCTTTCTTT.